This T cell receptor beta chain was observed in a study of T cell responses to AZD1222 COVID-19 vaccine. As to this clone: The antigen remains unidentified.

Overall study findings and caveats: Reportedly, close to half of spike-specific TCRs are directed against unmutated variant regions. A rise in Spike-specific TCR breadth and depth followed two AZD1222 doses.

Assay used: immunoSEQ multiplex PCR; TCRdb lists only in-frame clones, some missing. Among under 200,000 clones listed, around 90% were seen once. After removal of 5 bases from V and 1 base from J, the junction contained 4 bases not matched to a gene. There are 15 residues in the CDR3. Germline V gives CDR1 LGHNA, CDR2 YNFKEQ. The material sequenced was peripheral blood, taken on day 0 of AZD1222 vaccination. This clonotype was obtained from an adult in good health. The chain carries TRBV4-2 and TRBJ2-2; 7 positions agree with TRBD1. CDR3 protein: CASSDRQGNTGELFF. The CDR3 nucleotides read TGTGCCAGCAGCGACCGACAGGGGAACACCGGGGAGCTGTTTTTT.